This T cell receptor beta chain was obtained from a study of vaccination and CD4 T cells after COVID-19. The sample's treatment: roughly ten-day PBMC culture with coronavirus spike peptide pools or control peptides (ViraFEST assay). About this clonotype: Its specificity is not known.

Germline lookup yields CDR1 SQVTM and CDR2 ANQGSEA. This CDR3 has 14 amino acids. The germline V and J ends were trimmed by 2 bases and 3 bases, with 13 bases remaining between them. The Oncomine TCR Beta short-read assay was applied to DNA of cultured CD4+ T cells. TCRdb re-derived calls from the PCR reads in MiXCR, one entry per CDR3 protein. The table records under 20,000 distinct CDR3 sequences, around 50% of them present only once. The origin of this receptor is a human donor who had recovered from COVID-19. The gene calls are TRBV29-1 and TRBJ1-2; D is unresolved. Input material: CD4+ T cells from blood, cultured in vitro. The DNA of the CDR3 is TGCAGCGTTGAAAGGGAAGGTGGGCACTATGGCTACACCTTC. It specifies CSVEREGGHYGYTF.